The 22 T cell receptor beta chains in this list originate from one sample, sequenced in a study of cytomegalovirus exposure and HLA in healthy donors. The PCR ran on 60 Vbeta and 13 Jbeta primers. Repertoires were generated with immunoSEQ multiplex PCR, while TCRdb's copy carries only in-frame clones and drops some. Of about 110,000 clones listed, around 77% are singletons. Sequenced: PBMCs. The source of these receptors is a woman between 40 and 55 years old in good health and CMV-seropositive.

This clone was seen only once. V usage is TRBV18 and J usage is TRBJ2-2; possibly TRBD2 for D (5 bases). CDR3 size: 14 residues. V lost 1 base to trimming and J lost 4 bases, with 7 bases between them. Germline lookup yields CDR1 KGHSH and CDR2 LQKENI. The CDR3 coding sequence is TGTGCCAGCTCACCACGCGAGGGCACCGGGGAGCTGTTTTTT. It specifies CASSPREGTGELFF.

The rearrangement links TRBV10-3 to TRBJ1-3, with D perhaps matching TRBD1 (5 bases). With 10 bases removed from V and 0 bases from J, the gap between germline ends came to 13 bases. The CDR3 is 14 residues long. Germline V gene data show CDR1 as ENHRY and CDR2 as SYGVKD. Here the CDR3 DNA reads TGTGCCACAACGGTACAGGACTCTGGAAACACCATATATTTT. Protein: CATTVQDSGNTIYF.

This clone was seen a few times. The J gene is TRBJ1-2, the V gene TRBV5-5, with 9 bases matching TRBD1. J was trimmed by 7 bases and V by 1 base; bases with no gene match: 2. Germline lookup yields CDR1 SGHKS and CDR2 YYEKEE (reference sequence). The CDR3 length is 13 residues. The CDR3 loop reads CASSLWTGAGYTF. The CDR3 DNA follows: TGTGCCAGCAGCTTGTGGACAGGGGCTGGCTACACCTTC.

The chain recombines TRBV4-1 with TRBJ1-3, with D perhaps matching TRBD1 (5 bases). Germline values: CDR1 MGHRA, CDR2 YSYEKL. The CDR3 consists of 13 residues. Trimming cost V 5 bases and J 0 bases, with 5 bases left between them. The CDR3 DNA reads TGCGCCAGCAGCACAGGCTCTGGAAACACCATATATTTT. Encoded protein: CASSTGSGNTIYF.

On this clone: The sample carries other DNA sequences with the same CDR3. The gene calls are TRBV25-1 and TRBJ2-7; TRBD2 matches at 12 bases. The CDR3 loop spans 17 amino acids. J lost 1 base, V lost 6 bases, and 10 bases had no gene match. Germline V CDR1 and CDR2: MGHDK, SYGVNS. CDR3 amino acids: CASSPTPGLAGSYEQYF. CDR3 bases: TGTGCCAGCAGCCCCACCCCAGGACTAGCGGGGTCCTACGAGCAGTACTTC.

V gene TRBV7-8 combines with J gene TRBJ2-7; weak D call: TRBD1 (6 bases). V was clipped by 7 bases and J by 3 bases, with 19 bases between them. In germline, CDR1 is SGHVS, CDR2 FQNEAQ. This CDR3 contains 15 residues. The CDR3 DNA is TGTGCCAGCACCGCTTCCCGGGGCAGGGGCTACGAGCAGTACTTC. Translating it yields CASTASRGRGYEQYF.

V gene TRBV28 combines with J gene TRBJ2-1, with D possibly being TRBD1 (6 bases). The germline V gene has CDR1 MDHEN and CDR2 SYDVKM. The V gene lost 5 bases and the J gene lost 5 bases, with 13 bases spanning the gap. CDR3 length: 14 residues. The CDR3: CASSGWTEDNEQFF. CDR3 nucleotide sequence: TGTGCCAGCAGTGGATGGACAGAGGACAATGAGCAGTTCTTC.

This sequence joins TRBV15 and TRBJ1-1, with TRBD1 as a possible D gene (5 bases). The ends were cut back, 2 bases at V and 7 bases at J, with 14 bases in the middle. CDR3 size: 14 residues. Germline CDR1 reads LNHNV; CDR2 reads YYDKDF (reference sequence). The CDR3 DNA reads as TGTGCCACCAGCAGACGCAGGGCCCAAATTGAAGCTTTCTTT. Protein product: CATSRRRAQIEAFF.

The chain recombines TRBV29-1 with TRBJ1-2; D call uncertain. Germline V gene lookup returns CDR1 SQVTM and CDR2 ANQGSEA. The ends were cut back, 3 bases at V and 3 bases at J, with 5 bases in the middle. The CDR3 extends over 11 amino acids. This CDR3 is CSVDGYYGYTF. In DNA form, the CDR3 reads TGCAGCGTTGACGGGTACTATGGCTACACCTTC. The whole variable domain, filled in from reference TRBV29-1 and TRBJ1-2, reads SAVISQKPSRDICQRGTSLTIQCQVDSQVTMMFWYRQQPGQSLTLIATANQGSEATYESGFVIDKFPISRPNLTFSTLTVSNMSPEDSSIYLCSVDGYYGYTFGSGTRLTVV.

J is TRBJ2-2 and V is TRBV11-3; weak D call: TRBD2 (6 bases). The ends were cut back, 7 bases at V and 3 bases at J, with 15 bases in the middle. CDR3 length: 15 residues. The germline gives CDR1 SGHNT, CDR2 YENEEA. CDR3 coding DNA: TGTGCCAGCACGACCCTTAGCGGATACACCGGGGAGCTGTTTTTT. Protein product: CASTTLSGYTGELFF.

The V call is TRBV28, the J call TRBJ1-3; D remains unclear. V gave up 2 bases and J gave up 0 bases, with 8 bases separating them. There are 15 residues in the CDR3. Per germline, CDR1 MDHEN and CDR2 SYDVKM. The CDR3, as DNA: TGTGCCAGCAGTTTAGGACTGACCTCTGGAAACACCATATATTTT. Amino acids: CASSLGLTSGNTIYF.

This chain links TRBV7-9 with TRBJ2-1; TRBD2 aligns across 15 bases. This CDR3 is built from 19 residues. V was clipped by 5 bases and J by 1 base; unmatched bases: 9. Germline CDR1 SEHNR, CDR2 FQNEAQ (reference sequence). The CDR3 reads CASSRGTSGRHLSYNEQFF. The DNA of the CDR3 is TGTGCCAGCAGCCGCGGGACTAGCGGGAGGCACTTGTCCTACAATGAGCAGTTCTTC.

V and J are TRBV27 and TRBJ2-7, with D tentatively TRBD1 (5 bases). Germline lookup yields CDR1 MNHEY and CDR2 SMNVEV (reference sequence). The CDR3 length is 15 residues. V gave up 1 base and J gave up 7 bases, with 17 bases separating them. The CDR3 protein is CASSLYQGPTGEQYF. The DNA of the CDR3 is TGTGCCAGCAGTTTATACCAGGGTCCTACCGGGGAGCAGTACTTC.

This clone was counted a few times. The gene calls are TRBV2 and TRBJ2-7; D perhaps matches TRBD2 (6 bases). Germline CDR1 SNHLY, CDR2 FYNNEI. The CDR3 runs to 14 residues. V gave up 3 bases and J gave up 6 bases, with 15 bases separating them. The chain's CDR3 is CASSDVGEEGEQYF. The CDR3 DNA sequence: TGTGCCAGCAGTGATGTAGGGGAGGAGGGCGAGCAGTACTTC.

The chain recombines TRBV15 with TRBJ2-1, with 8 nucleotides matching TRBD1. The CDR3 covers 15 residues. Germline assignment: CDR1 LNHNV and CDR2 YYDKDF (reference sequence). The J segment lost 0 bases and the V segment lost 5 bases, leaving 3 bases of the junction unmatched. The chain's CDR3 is CATSVTGGSYNEQFF. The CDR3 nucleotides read TGTGCCACCAGCGTTACAGGGGGCTCCTACAATGAGCAGTTCTTC.

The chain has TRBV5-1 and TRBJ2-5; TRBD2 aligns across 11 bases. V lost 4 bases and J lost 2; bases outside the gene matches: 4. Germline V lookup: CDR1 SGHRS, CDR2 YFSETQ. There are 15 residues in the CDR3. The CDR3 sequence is CASSLGTSGQETQYF. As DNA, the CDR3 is TGCGCCAGCAGCCTCGGGACTAGCGGACAAGAGACCCAGTACTTC. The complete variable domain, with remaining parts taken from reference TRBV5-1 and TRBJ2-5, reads KAGVTQTPRYLIKTRGQQVTLSCSPISGHRSVSWYQQTPGQGLQFLFEYFSETQRNKGNFPGRFSGRQFSNSRSEMNVSTLELGDSALYLCASSLGTSGQETQYFGPGTRLLVL.

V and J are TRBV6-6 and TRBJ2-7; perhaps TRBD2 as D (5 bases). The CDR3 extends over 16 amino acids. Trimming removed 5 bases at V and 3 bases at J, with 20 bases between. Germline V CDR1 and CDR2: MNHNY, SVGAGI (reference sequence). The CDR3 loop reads CASSTRLGAAYYEQYF. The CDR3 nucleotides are TGTGCCAGCAGTACTAGGTTGGGCGCCGCGTACTACGAGCAGTACTTC.

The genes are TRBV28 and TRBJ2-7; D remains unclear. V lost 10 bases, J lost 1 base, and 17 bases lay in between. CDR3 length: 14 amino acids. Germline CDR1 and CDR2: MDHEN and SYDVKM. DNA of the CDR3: TGTGCCACCAGCCCCGGGTCCCTATCCTACGAGCAGTACTTC. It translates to CATSPGSLSYEQYF.

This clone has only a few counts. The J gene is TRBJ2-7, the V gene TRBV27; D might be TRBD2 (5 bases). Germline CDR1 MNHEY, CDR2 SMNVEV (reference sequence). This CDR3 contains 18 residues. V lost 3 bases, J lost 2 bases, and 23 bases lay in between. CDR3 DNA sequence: TGTGCCAGCAGTTTCGGTCCTTCGTTGCGGAGGACCACCTACGAGCAGTACTTC. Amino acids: CASSFGPSLRRTTYEQYF.

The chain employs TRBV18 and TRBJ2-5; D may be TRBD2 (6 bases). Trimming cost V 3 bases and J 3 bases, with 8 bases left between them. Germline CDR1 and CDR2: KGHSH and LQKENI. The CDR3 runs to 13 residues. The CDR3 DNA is TGTGCCAGCTCACCGGGGGGAGAAGAGACCCAGTACTTC. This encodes CASSPGGEETQYF.

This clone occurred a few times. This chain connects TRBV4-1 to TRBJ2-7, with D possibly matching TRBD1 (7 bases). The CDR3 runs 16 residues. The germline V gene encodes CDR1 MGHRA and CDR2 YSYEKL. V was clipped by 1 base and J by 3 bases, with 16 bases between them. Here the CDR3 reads CASSQGLAGQNYEQYF. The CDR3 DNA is TGCGCCAGCAGCCAAGGGCTGGCGGGACAGAACTACGAGCAGTACTTC.

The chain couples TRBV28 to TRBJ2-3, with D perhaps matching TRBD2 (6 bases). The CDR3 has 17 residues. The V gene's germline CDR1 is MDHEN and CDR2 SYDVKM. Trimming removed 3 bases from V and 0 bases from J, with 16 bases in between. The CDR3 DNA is TGTGCCAGCAGTTTCGGAGTGGGGGGATATAGCACAGATACGCAGTATTTT. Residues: CASSFGVGGYSTDTQYF.